The clone carrying this TCR beta chain turned up a few times. Antigen specificity is unknown. An Oncomine TCR Beta short-read assay was used to sequence the DNA from cultured CD4+ T cells. TCRdb used MiXCR to reprocess the PCR reads, holding one entry per CDR3 protein. The sample lists over 7,500 distinct CDR3 sequences, 45% occurring once. The sample is drawn from a study of vaccination and CD4 T cells after COVID-19. On the study more broadly: Overlapping spike peptides of SARS-CoV-2, HCoV-NL63, HCoV-OC43 and HCoV-229E were used, and cells were stimulated with them.

This CDR3 is 15 amino acids long. Trimming pared 3 bases from V and 7 bases from J, leaving 19 bases between. The V gene's germline CDR1 is DFQATT and CDR2 SNEGSKA (reference sequence). The treatment denotes: roughly ten-day PBMC culture with coronavirus spike peptide pools or control peptides (ViraFEST assay). Ahead of the COVID-19 pandemic (2011-2018), the CD4+ T cells of the unexposed donor were collected. ViraFEST enlarged antigen-specific T cell populations with peptide pools and afterwards sequenced TCRs. Both day 3 and day 7 involved replacing half of the medium with fresh IL-2 medium. SARS-CoV-2 S/N and four cold-coronavirus spikes were used to probe unexposed-donor CD4+ T cells, cells permitting.

The receptor comes from a human donor in good health. The V gene is TRBV20-1, the J gene TRBJ2-1, with D tentatively TRBD2 (5 bases). The sample was CD4+ T cells from blood, cultured in vitro. CDR3 sequence: CSASARGGGWNEQFF. As DNA, the CDR3 is TGCAGTGCTAGTGCCCGGGGTGGCGGGTGGAATGAGCAGTTCTTC.